One T cell receptor beta chain is described in this entry. Original analysis: How many nucleated cells were present was estimated from reference gene primer amplification. TCRdb's table, derived via immunoSEQ multiplex PCR, lists solely in-frame clones and lacks some. V, J and clone size are those of that table, while D and trimming were read from the DNA. The data show about 120,000 clones, with around 87% seen just once and just under 30% held by the top ten. This entry belongs to a study of blood T cell repertoires in COVID-19. Study-wide context: COVID-19 samples collected from the United States, Italy and Spain covered acute and convalescent phases. T cells, B-cell-depleted T cells, or PBMCs supplied cDNA or gDNA.

V was clipped by 0 bases and J by 1 base, with 6 bases between them. CDR3 length: 13 amino acids. In germline, CDR1 is GTSNPN, CDR2 SVGIG (reference sequence). The receptor was isolated from a woman aged 70-85 years with acute or convalescent COVID-19. The V and J genes are TRBV30 and TRBJ1-1, with D unclear. Source material: peripheral blood. In DNA form, the CDR3 reads TGTGCCTGGAGTGTACGGGAGAACACTGAAGCTTTCTTT. Protein: CAWSVRENTEAFF.